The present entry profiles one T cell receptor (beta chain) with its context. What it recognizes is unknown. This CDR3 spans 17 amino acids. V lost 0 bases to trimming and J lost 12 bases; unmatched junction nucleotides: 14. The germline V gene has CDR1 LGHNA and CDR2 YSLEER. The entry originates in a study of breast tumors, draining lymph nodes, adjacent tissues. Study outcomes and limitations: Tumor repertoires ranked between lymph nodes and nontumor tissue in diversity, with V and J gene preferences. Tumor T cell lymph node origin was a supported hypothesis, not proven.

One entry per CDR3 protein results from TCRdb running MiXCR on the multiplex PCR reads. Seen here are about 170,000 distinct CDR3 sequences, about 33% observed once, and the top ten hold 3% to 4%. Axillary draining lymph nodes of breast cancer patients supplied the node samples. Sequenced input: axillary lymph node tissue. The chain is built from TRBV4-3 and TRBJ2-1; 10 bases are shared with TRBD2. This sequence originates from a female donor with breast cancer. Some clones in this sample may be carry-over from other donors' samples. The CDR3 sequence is CASSQDLASGRYGTQFF. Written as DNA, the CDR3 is TGCGCCAGCAGCCAAGATCTGGCTAGCGGGAGATATGGTACGCAGTTCTTC.